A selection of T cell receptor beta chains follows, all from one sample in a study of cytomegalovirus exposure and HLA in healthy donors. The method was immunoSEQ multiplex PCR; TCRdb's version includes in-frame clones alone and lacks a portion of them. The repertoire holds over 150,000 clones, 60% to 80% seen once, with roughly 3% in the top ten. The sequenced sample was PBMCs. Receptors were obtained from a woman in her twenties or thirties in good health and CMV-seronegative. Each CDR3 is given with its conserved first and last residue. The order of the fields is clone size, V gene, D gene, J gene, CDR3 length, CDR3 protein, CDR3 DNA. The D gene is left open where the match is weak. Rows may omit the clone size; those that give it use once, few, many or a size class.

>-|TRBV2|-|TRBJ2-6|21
CASSEWLEGKLRRIGANVLTF
TGTGCCAGCAGTGAATGGCTAGAAGGTAAATTAAGGAGGATAGGGGCCAACGTCCTGACTTTC
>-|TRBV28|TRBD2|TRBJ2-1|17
CASRLLAGVDIHNEQFF
TGTGCCAGCAGATTACTGGCGGGAGTGGATATCCACAATGAGCAGTTCTTC
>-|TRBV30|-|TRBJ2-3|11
CAGERTDTQYF
TGTGCCGGTGAGCGGACAGATACGCAGTATTTT
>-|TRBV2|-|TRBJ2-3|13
CANHSYSTDTQYF
TGTGCCAATCACAGTTACAGCACAGATACGCAGTATTTT
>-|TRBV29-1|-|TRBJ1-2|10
CSAEGGGYTF
TGCAGCGCTGAGGGAGGCGGCTACACCTTC
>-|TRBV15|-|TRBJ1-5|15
CATSPRHPGGGTQHF
TGTGCCACCAGCCCGCGGCACCCCGGTGGAGGGACCCAGCATTTT
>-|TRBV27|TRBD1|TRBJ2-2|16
CASSFGQGASAGELFF
TGTGCCAGCAGTTTCGGACAGGGGGCATCAGCCGGGGAGCTGTTTTTT
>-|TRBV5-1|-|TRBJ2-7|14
CASSLGGPSYEQYF
TGCGCCAGCAGCTTGGGGGGGCCCTCCTACGAGCAGTACTTC
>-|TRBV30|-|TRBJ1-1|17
CAWSSQAWTESNTEAFF
TGTGCCTGGAGTTCGCAAGCCTGGACAGAGTCGAACACTGAAGCTTTCTTT
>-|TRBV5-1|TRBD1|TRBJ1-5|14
CASSLGDRGSPQHF
TGCGCCAGCAGCTTGGGGGACAGGGGGTCCCCCCAGCATTTT
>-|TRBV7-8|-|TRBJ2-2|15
CASSLGALNTGELFF
TGTGCCAGCAGCTTAGGGGCTTTGAACACCGGGGAGCTGTTTTTT
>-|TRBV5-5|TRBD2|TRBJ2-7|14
CASSGGGLRYERYF
TGTGCCAGCAGCGGGGGGGGTTTGCGGTACGAGCGGTACTTC
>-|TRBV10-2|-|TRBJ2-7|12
CASRGLPYEQYF
TGCGCCAGCAGGGGCCTCCCCTACGAGCAGTACTTC
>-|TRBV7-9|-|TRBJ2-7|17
CSSSRAPAGRNSYEQYF
TGTTCCAGCAGCCGGGCCCCCGCGGGCAGAAACTCCTACGAGCAGTACTTC
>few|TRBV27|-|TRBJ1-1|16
CASSLWVGGLNTEAFF
TGTGCCAGCAGTTTATGGGTCGGGGGGCTGAACACTGAAGCTTTCTTT
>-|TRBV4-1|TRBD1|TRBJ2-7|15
CASSQSGTVSYEQYF
TGCGCCAGCAGCCAATCCGGGACAGTATCCTACGAGCAGTACTTC
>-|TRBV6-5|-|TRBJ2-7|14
CASSYSAPPYEQYF
TGTGCCAGCAGTTACTCAGCGCCTCCTTACGAGCAGTACTTC
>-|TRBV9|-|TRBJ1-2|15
CASSVAGSTLIGYTF
TGTGCCAGCAGCGTAGCAGGCAGCACCCTTATTGGCTACACCTTC
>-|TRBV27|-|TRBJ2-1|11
CASSRLHEQFF
TGTGCCAGCAGCCGACTGCATGAGCAGTTCTTC
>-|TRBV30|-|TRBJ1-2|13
CAWTRGPEYGYTF
TGTGCCTGGACCAGGGGACCTGAATATGGCTACACCTTC
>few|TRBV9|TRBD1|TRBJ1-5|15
CASSPTGNSNQPQHF
TGTGCCAGCAGCCCGACAGGGAATTCGAATCAGCCCCAGCATTTT
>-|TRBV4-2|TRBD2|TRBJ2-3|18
CASSQDPSGRGGTDTQYF
TGTGCCAGCAGCCAAGATCCGTCCGGGAGGGGGGGCACAGATACGCAGTATTTT
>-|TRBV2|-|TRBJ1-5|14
CASIGGAYGQPQHF
TGTGCCAGCATTGGGGGGGCTTACGGTCAGCCCCAGCATTTT
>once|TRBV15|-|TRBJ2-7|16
CATSRAGTPAIYEQYF
TGTGCCACCAGCAGGGCTGGGACTCCTGCTATCTACGAGCAGTACTTC
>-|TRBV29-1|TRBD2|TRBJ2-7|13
CSASGTSGYEQYF
TGCAGCGCTTCCGGGACTAGCGGGTACGAGCAGTACTTC
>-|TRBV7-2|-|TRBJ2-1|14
CASSPHRLGAEQFF
TGTGCCAGCAGCCCACACCGACTAGGGGCTGAGCAGTTCTTC
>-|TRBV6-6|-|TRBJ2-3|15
CASSYLDYHPDTQYF
TGTGCCAGCAGTTATTTGGACTACCACCCAGATACGCAGTATTTT
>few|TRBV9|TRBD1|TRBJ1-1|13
CASSGGRGRQAFF
TGTGCCAGCAGCGGAGGCAGGGGGCGACAAGCTTTCTTT
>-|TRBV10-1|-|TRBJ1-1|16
CASTFLPRTTNTEAFF
TGCGCCAGCACCTTCCTCCCGAGGACAACCAACACTGAAGCTTTCTTT
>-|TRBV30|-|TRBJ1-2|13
CAWSVRLQGGYTF
TGTGCCTGGAGTGTACGGCTGCAGGGCGGCTACACCTTC
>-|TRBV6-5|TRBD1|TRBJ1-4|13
CASSYDRGGKLFF
TGTGCCAGCAGTTACGACAGGGGAGGAAAACTGTTTTTT
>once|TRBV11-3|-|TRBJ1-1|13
CASSRGEGTEAFF
TGTGCCAGCAGCCGTGGGGAGGGCACTGAAGCTTTCTTT
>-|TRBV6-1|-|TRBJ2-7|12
CASSAHFYEQYF
TGTGCCAGCAGTGCCCACTTCTACGAGCAGTACTTC
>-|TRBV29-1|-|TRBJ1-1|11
CSVLRGFEAFF
TGCAGCGTGTTAAGGGGATTCGAAGCTTTCTTT
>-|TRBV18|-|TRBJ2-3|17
CASSPPYAGRFSDTQYF
TGTGCCAGCTCACCCCCCTACGCGGGGCGGTTCTCAGATACGCAGTATTTT
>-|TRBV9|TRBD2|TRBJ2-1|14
CASSATSGAGEQFF
TGTGCCAGCAGCGCAACTAGCGGGGCGGGGGAGCAGTTCTTC
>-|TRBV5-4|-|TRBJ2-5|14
CASSFFRGRETQYF
TGTGCCAGCAGCTTTTTTCGAGGGCGCGAGACCCAGTACTTC
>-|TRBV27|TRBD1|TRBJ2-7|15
CASSLRTGPSYEQYF
TGTGCCAGCAGTTTAAGGACAGGGCCATCCTACGAGCAGTACTTC
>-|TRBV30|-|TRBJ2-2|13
CAWRVDYYGELFF
TGTGCCTGGAGAGTGGACTATTACGGGGAGCTGTTTTTT
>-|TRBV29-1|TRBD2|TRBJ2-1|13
CSVGSGSYNEQFF
TGCAGCGTCGGTAGCGGGAGCTACAATGAGCAGTTCTTC
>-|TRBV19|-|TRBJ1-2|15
CASSTGAGSGYGYTF
TGTGCCAGTAGTACTGGGGCAGGGTCCGGCTATGGCTACACCTTC
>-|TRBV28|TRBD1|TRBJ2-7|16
CASSRQTGGLTYEQYF
TGTGCCAGCAGCCGCCAGACAGGGGGCCTTACCTACGAGCAGTACTTC
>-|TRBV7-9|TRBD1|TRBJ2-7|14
CSSSLVGQPYEQYF
TGTTCCAGCAGCCTTGTGGGACAGCCCTACGAGCAGTACTTC
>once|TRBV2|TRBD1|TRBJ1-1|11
CASSGDSEAFF
TGTGCCAGCAGTGGGGACAGCGAAGCTTTCTTT
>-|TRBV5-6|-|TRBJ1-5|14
CASSLVGDNQPQHF
TGTGCCAGCAGCTTGGTGGGCGACAATCAGCCCCAGCATTTT
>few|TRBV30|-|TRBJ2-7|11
CAWSRRYEQYF
TGTGCCTGGAGTCGTCGGTACGAGCAGTACTTC
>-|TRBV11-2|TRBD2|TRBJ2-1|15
CASSLASGVYNEQFF
TGTGCCAGCAGCTTAGCTAGCGGGGTCTACAATGAGCAGTTCTTC
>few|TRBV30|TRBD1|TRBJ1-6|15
CAWTRGLPYNSPLHF
TGTGCCTGGACTAGGGGGCTCCCCTATAATTCACCCCTCCACTTT
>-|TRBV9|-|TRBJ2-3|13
CASSVEIADTQYF
TGTGCCAGCAGCGTAGAAATAGCAGATACGCAGTATTTT
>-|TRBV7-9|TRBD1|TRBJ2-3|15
CASSLGTGMLDTQYF
TGTGCCAGCAGCCTCGGGACAGGCATGCTAGATACGCAGTATTTT
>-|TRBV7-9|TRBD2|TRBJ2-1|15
CASSPGLAGTSEQFF
TGTGCCAGCAGCCCGGGACTAGCGGGGACGAGTGAGCAGTTCTTC
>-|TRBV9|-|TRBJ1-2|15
CASSVEAALARGYPF
TGTGCCAGCAGCGTAGAAGCAGCCCTGGCTAGGGGCTACCCCTTC